This T cell receptor beta chain derives from a study of cytomegalovirus exposure and HLA in healthy donors. Points from the study as a whole: Previous analysis showed most TCR beta V segments were productive about 87% or about 30% of the time.

This CDR3 is built from 17 residues. With 5 bases clipped from V and 1 base from J, the junction kept 10 bases outside the gene matches. Germline V lookup: CDR1 SGHTA, CDR2 FQGNSA. PCR primers comprised 60 Vbeta and 13 Jbeta primers. The method was immunoSEQ multiplex PCR; TCRdb's version includes in-frame clones alone and lacks a portion of them. In the table there are some 120,000 clones, about 79% of which are singletons. This clone was counted once. What it recognizes is unknown. Sequenced input: PBMCs. The chain links TRBV7-2 to TRBJ2-1, with 8 bases matching TRBD2. This TCR came from a man younger than 35 in good health and CMV-seronegative. CDR3: CASSPYLSGTSYNEQFF. The CDR3 DNA is TGTGCCAGCAGCCCCTACCTTAGCGGGACGTCCTACAATGAGCAGTTCTTC.